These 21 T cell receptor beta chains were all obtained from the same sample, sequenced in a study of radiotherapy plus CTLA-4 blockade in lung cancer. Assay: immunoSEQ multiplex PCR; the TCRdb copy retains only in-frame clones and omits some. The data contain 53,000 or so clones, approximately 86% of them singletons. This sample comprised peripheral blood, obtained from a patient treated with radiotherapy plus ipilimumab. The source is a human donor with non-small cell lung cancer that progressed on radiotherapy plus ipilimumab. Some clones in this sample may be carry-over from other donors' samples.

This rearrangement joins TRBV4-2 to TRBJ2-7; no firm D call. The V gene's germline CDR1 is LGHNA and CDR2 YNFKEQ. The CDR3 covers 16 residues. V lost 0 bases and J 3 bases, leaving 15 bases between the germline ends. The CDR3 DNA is TGTGCCAGCAGCCAAGATCCTGCTAGTCGGTACTACGAGCAGTACTTC. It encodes CASSQDPASRYYEQYF.

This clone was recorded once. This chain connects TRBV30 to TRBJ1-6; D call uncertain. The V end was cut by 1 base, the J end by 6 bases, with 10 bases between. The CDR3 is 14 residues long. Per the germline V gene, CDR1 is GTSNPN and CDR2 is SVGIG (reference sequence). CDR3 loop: CAWSAGTTNSPLHF. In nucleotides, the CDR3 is TGTGCCTGGAGTGCGGGAACCACTAATTCACCCCTCCACTTT.

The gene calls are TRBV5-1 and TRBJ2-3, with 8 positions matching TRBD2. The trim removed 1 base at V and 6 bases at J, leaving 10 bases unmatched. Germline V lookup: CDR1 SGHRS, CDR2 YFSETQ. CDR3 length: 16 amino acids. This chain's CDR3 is CASSLRSGGFRDTQYF. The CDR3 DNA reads TGCGCCAGCAGCTTGAGGAGCGGGGGCTTTAGGGATACGCAGTATTTT. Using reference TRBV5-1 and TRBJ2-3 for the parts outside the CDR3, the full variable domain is KAGVTQTPRYLIKTRGQQVTLSCSPISGHRSVSWYQQTPGQGLQFLFEYFSETQRNKGNFPGRFSGRQFSNSRSEMNVSTLELGDSALYLCASSLRSGGFRDTQYFGPGTRLTVL.

The CDR3: CASSFRLAGYEQYF. The CDR3 DNA follows: TGTGCCAGCAGCTTCCGGCTAGCGGGATACGAGCAGTACTTC. This chain uses TRBV7-7 with TRBJ2-7; 9 bases map to TRBD2. V lost 3 bases to trimming and J lost 4 bases; unmatched junction nucleotides: 4. Germline lookup yields CDR1 SSHAT and CDR2 FNYEAQ (reference sequence). The CDR3 is made up of 14 amino acids.

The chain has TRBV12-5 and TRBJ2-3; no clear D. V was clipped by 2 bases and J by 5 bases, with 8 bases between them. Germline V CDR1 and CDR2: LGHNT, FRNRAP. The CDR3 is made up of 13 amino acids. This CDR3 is CASGLSELDTQYF. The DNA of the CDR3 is TGTGCTAGTGGTTTGAGCGAATTAGATACGCAGTATTTT.

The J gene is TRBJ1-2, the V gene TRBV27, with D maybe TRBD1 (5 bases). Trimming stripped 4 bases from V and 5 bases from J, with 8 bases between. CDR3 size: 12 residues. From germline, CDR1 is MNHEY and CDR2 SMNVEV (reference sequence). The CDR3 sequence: CASSSQGYGYTF. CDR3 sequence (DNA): TGTGCCAGCAGTTCCCAGGGTTATGGCTACACCTTC.

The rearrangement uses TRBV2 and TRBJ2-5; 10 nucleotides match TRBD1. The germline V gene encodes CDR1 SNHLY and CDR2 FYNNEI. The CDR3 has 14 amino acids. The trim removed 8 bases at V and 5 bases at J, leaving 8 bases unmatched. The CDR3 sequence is CASGRTGGLETQYF. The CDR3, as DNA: TGTGCCAGCGGGAGGACAGGGGGATTGGAGACCCAGTACTTC.

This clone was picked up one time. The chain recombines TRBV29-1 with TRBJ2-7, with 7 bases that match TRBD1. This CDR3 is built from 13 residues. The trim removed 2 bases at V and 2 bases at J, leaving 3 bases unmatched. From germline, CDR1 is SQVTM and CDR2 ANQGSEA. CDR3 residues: CSVETGDTYEQYF. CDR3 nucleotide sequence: TGCAGCGTTGAAACAGGGGATACCTACGAGCAGTACTTC.

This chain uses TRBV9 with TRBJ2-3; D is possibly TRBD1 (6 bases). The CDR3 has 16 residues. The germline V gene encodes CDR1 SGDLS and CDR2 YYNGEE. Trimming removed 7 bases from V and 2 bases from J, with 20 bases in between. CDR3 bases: TGTGCCAGCTCTAGAATAGGGACACTAAACACAGATACGCAGTATTTT. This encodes CASSRIGTLNTDTQYF.

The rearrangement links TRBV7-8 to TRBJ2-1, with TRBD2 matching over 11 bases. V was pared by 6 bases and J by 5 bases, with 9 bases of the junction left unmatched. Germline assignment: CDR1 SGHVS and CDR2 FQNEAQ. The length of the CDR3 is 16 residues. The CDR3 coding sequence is TGTGCCAGCAGTCAACTAGCGGGAGACACAAACAATGAGCAGTTCTTC. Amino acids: CASSQLAGDTNNEQFF.

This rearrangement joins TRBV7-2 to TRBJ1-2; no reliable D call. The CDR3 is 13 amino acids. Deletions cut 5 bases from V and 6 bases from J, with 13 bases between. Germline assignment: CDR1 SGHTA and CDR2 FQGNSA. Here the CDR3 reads CASSLAASDGYTF. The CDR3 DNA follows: TGTGCCAGCAGCCTCGCCGCCTCGGATGGCTACACCTTC. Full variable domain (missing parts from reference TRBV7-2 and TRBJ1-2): GAGVSQSPSNKVTEKGKDVELRCDPISGHTALYWYRQSLGQGLEFLIYFQGNSAPDKSGLPSDRFSAERTGGSVSTLTIQRTQQEDSAVYLCASSLAASDGYTFGSGTRLTVV.

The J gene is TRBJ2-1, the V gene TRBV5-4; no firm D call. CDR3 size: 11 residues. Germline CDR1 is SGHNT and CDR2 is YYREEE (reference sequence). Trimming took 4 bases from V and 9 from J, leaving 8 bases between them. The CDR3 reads CASSPVAEQFF. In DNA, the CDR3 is TGTGCCAGCAGCCCCGTGGCTGAGCAGTTCTTC.

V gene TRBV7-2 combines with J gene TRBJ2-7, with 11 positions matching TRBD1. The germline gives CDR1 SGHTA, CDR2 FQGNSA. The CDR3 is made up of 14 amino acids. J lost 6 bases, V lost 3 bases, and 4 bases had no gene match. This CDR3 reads CASSFPGTGGEQYF. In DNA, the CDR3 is TGTGCCAGCAGCTTTCCGGGGACAGGGGGCGAGCAGTACTTC.

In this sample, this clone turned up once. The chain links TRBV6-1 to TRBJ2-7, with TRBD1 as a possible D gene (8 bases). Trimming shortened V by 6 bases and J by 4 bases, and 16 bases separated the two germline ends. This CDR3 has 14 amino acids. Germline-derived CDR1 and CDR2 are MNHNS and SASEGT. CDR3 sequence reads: CASRYTGGGYEQYF. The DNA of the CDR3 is TGTGCCAGCAGGTACACAGGGGGGGGTTACGAGCAGTACTTC.

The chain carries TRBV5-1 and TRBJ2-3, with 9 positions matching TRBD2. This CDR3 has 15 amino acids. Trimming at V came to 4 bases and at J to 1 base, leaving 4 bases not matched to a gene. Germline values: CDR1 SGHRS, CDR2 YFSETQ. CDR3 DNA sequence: TGCGCCAGCAGCCCTGCTAGCGGGGGCACAGATACGCAGTATTTT. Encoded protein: CASSPASGGTDTQYF.

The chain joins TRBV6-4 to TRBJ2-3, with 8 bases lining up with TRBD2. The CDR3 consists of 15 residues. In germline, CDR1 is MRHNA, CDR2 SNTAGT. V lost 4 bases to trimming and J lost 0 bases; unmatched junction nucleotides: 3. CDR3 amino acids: CASSVVAGSTDTQYF. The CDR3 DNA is TGTGCCAGCAGTGTCGTAGCGGGAAGCACAGATACGCAGTATTTT.

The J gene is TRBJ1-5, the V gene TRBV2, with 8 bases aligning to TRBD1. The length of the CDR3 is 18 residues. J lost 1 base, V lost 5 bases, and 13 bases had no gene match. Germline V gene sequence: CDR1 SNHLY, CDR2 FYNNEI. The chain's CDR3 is CASSLISYRGRSNQPQHF. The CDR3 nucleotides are TGTGCCAGCAGTCTAATTTCCTACAGGGGGAGAAGCAATCAGCCCCAGCATTTT.

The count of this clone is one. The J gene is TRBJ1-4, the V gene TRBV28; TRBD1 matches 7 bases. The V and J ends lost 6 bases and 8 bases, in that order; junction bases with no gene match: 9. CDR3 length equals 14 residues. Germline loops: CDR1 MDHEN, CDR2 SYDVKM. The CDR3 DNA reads TGTGCCAGCAGGCAAGACAGGGTTATGGAAAAACTGTTTTTT. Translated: CASRQDRVMEKLFF.

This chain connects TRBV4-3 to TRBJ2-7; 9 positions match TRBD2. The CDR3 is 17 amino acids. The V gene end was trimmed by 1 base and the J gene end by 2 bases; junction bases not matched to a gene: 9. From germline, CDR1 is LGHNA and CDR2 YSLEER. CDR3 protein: CASSQGPIAGDPYEQYF. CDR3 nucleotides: TGCGCCAGCAGCCAAGGCCCCATAGCGGGAGATCCCTACGAGCAGTACTTC.

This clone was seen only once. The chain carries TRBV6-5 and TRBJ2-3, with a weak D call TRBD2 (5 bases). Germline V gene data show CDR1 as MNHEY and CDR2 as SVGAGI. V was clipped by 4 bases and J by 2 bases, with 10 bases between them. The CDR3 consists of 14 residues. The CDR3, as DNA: TGTGCCAGCAGTTCCCCACTAGACACAGATACGCAGTATTTT. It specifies CASSSPLDTDTQYF.

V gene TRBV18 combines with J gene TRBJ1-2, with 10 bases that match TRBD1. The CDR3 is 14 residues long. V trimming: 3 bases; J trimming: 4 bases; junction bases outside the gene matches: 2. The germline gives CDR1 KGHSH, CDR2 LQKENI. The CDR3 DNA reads TGTGCCAGCTCACCGCGGGACAGGGGCTATGGCTACACCTTC. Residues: CASSPRDRGYGYTF.